This T cell receptor beta chain is from a study of T cells in women clearing cervical HPV infection (dated by TCRdb to the late 2010s). Study-level background: The cases were about two dozen women with histologically confirmed HPV16-related CIN3 or worse, and 2 of those women had invasive cancers. The 20 to 25 controls were women who cleared a single incident HPV16 infection within 12 months without developing precancer or cancer. Blood from cases was drawn at the visit where the lesion was first identified, while blood from controls was drawn once the infection was no longer detected. Among cases, blood sampling occurred a median of 149 days after lesion detection, with an interquartile range of roughly 85 to 220 days. Since only a few of the women had HLA typing available, the possibility that HLA type was acting as a confounder could not be ruled out. This exploratory proof-of-principle case-control study, nested within the Guanacaste HPV Natural History Study in Costa Rica, compared TCR repertoires among women with different cervical HPV16 outcomes. Cases and controls were matched on age within five years and on year of sample collection. Cases had a median age of approximately 35 years compared with roughly 41 for controls, and baseline characteristics showed no significant differences between the groups. The parent cohort enrolled about 9,900 women aged 18 or older in Guanacaste, Costa Rica, in about 1992 to 1994 and followed the women for more than six years. Five blinded duplicates per group were added as quality controls, so that roughly 60 samples were obtained: some 50 participants and some 10 replicates.

A remark on this clone: Its target antigen remains unknown. The read terminates 3 residues ahead of where the CDR3 ends, so the germline J gene completes it.

Paper-wide results and their limitations: TRBV6-7 relative abundance was lower in cases than in controls (roughly 0.11% versus 0.16%; Bonferroni P = 0.0008). The cross-sectional design could not show whether associations preceded infection or resulted from it; effector/memory subsets and HPV-specific T cells were not isolated. Significantly higher TCR repertoire richness was observed in CIN3+ cases than in controls across sequencing depths, whereas no difference in evenness was found. Random forest classifiers that combined richness and V gene abundances separated cases from controls with an estimated AUC of less than 0.85. Because the number of T cells in each sample was unknown, differences in richness could reflect differing T-cell content rather than repertoire biology.

Using the immunoSEQ assay, multiplex PCR amplified TCR beta CDR3 regions from an average of approximately 1,100 ng of genomic DNA per sample. To correct primer bias, the assay used a complete synthetic TCR repertoire to set an amplification baseline. Amplicons were sequenced on the Illumina platform. Per the source publication's procedure: Sequences were error-corrected by clustering with frequency ratios and a modified nearest-neighbor algorithm, then analyzed in the immunoSEQ Analyzer with IMGT gene definitions. TCR richness and evenness were averaged over 20 rarefaction repeats at each rarefaction depth, excluding samples with fewer sequences than the depth. Wilcoxon rank sum tests with FDR correction were used to compare relative abundances of V, D and J genes between the groups. Blinded duplicates gave an intraclass correlation of roughly 95% for TCR richness and an average of roughly 76% across roughly 69 gene segments. TCRdb retrieved this table from immuneACCESS and kept in-frame rearrangements only. Not all clones are present; in checked studies, unresolved V genes account for under half, and no reason is known for the remainder. The V and J calls and clone size are taken from that table; D and trimming were inferred from the DNA. The sample's table covers nearly 20,000 clones. In total, the top ten clones hold around 3% of the sample.

Every participant had a single incident cervical HPV16 infection, and women with prevalent HPV16 infections were excluded. Cervical HPV DNA was detected with MY09/MY11 PCR, and genotyping was done with dot-blot hybridization. Around 16 mL of heparinized blood were centrifuged, and the buffy coat was aliquoted, frozen at -30°C, then stored at -80°C. Genomic DNA was extracted from buffy coat specimens using QIAGEN kits. CDR1 and CDR2, looked up from the germline V gene (reference sequence), are DFQATT and SNEGSKA. Trimming takes 3 bases off V and 4 bases off J; junction bases not matched to a gene: 7. From the cysteine through the phenylalanine, the CDR3 covers 14 amino acids. The 33 bases shown cover part of the CDR3, and their frame starts at base 1.

The sample was blood buffy coat. The rearrangement joined TRBV20-1 to TRBJ2-5; TRBD2 fits 8 bases in the junction. This TCR came from a woman aged 18 to 75 with a cervical HPV16 infection that either progressed to CIN3+ or cleared (not recorded which). CDR3 bases read: TGCAGTGCTAGCGGGGGGGCCGATGTAGAGACC. Its coded protein is CSASGGADVET. From start to end, the CDR3 is CSASGGADVETQYF.